Listed here are 21 T cell receptor beta chains from one sample, sequenced in a study of shared clonotypes between healthy human individuals. Using immunoSEQ multiplex PCR, the repertoire was profiled, and TCRdb retains in-frame clones only, with some absent. Of roughly 1,000,000 clones in the sample, 75% to 85% were seen once. What was sequenced was memory CD4+ T cells from PBMCs. Subset given: CD45RA-negative fraction. The receptor source for this set is a man younger than 30 in good health. Some clones in this sample may be carry-over from other donors' samples.

The V call is TRBV5-6, the J call TRBJ2-5; D may be TRBD1 (6 bases). The CDR3 is 15 amino acids. CDR1 is SGHDT, CDR2 YYEEEE, per germline. V lost 4 bases and J 0 bases, leaving 13 bases between the germline ends. This chain's CDR3 is CASSLGTLYQETQYF. The CDR3 coding sequence is TGTGCCAGCAGCCTCGGGACATTGTACCAAGAGACCCAGTACTTC.

The chain links TRBV10-3 to TRBJ1-4, with D unresolved. Trimming pared 3 bases from V and 0 bases from J, leaving 11 bases between. Germline lookup yields CDR1 ENHRY and CDR2 SYGVKD. CDR3 length: 16 residues. CDR3 bases: TGTGCCATCAGTGACCCCGATCCCTCAACTAATGAAAAACTGTTTTTT. This encodes CAISDPDPSTNEKLFF.

This clone occurred a few times. Being one base from a much bigger clone, this may be a read error. The chain links TRBV11-2 to TRBJ2-2, with TRBD1 as a possible D gene (5 bases). Germline V gene lookup returns CDR1 SGHAT and CDR2 FQNNGV. The CDR3 runs to 13 residues. Between the trimmed V and J ends, which lost 4 bases and 3 bases, there was a span of 6 bases. For the CDR3, the DNA is TGTGCCAGCAGCTGGGGCTACACCGGGGAGCTGTTTTTT. Its translation is CASSWGYTGELFF.

This chain uses TRBV15 with TRBJ2-7, with a tentative D call TRBD1 (5 bases). Trimming shortened V by 0 bases and J by 3 bases, and 18 bases separated the two germline ends. This CDR3 spans 17 amino acids. Germline lookup yields CDR1 LNHNV and CDR2 YYDKDF (reference sequence). This chain's CDR3 is CATSRDLSTVRDYEQYF. The CDR3 nucleotides are TGTGCCACCAGCAGAGATTTGTCGACAGTACGAGACTACGAGCAGTACTTC. Looking up the rest from reference TRBV15 and TRBJ2-7 gives the full variable domain: DAMVIQNPRYQVTQFGKPVTLSCSQTLNHNVMYWYQQKSSQAPKLLFHYYDKDFNNEADTPDNFQSRRPNTSFCFLDIRSPGLGDTAMYLCATSRDLSTVRDYEQYFGPGTRLTVT.

The chain combines TRBV11-2 with TRBJ2-2, with a tentative D call TRBD1 (8 bases). The CDR3 length is 15 residues. Germline V gene data show CDR1 as SGHAT and CDR2 as FQNNGV. The V end lost 7 bases, the J end lost 5 bases, and 17 bases lay between the germline ends. CDR3 sequence: CASTVYRGGTGELFF. The CDR3 nucleotides read TGTGCCAGCACCGTTTACAGGGGGGGAACCGGGGAGCTGTTTTTT. Using reference TRBV11-2 and TRBJ2-2 for the parts outside the CDR3, the full variable domain is EAGVAQSPRYKIIEKRQSVAFWCNPISGHATLYWYQQILGQGPKLLIQFQNNGVVDDSQLPKDRFSAERLKGVDSTLKIQPAKLEDSAVYLCASTVYRGGTGELFFGEGSRLTVL.

The chain links TRBV5-1 to TRBJ2-1; 11 bases match TRBD2. From germline, CDR1 is SGHRS and CDR2 YFSETQ. V lost 7 bases and J lost 7; bases outside the gene matches: 13. The CDR3 covers 16 residues. The CDR3 bases are TGCGCCAGCTCAGGGGAGGCTAGCGGGAGGACGAATGAGCAGTTCTTC. This gives the protein CASSGEASGRTNEQFF.

This clone turned up a few times. The V and J genes are TRBV5-8 and TRBJ2-4, with D unclear. The CDR3 runs to 14 residues. The V end was cut by 2 bases, the J end by 3 bases, with 9 bases between. Germline-derived CDR1 and CDR2 are SGHTS and YDEGEE. The DNA of the CDR3 is TGTGCCAGCAGCTTCGGAGTGGACAAAAACATTCAGTACTTC. Protein product: CASSFGVDKNIQYF.

The DNA for the CDR3 is TGTGCCAGCAGCCCGGGGGGACTAGCGGGGGGCACAGATACGCAGTATTTT. Amino acid sequence: CASSPGGLAGGTDTQYF. The chain recombines TRBV2 with TRBJ2-3; 14 bases align to TRBD2. The V gene end was trimmed by 6 bases and the J gene end by 1 base; junction bases not matched to a gene: 6. The CDR3 is 17 amino acids. Germline V CDR1 and CDR2: SNHLY, FYNNEI.

About this clone: Possible read error: a much larger clone is one base away. The gene calls are TRBV7-9 and TRBJ2-3; 8 positions agree with TRBD1. Germline loops: CDR1 SEHNR, CDR2 FQNEAQ (reference sequence). CDR3 size: 14 residues. The junction had 4 bases not matched to a gene; V was cut back by 5 bases and J by 3 bases. In DNA form, the CDR3 reads TGTGCCAGCAGCCAGGACAGGGAAACAGATACGCAGTATTTT. Its translation is CASSQDRETDTQYF.

The V call is TRBV6-4, the J call TRBJ2-2, with TRBD2 identical over 11 bases. The CDR3 contains 15 residues. CDR1 is MRHNA and CDR2 is SNTAGT in the germline V gene. V lost 5 bases and J lost 5; bases outside the gene matches: 4. This CDR3 is CASSRLAGTTGELFF. CDR3 coding DNA: TGTGCCAGCAGTCGACTAGCGGGAACTACCGGGGAGCTGTTTTTT.

The rearrangement joins TRBV6-4 to TRBJ2-1, with a possible D match to TRBD2 (6 bases). The V gene's germline CDR1 is MRHNA and CDR2 SNTAGT. V lost 6 bases and J lost 7, with 10 bases in between. This CDR3 is built from 12 residues. Here the CDR3 DNA reads TGTGCCAGCAGCAGAGGAGGGAATGAGCAGTTCTTC. Translating gives CASSRGGNEQFF.

The genes are TRBV5-1 and TRBJ2-2; 7 bases fit TRBD2. The germline V gene encodes CDR1 SGHRS and CDR2 YFSETQ. Trimming took 4 bases from V and 7 from J; bases not matched to a gene: 7. This CDR3 region has 14 residues. CDR3 loop: CASSPGGISGELFF. CDR3 bases: TGCGCCAGCAGCCCCGGGGGGATCAGCGGGGAGCTGTTTTTT.

This clone was observed once. V is TRBV15 and J is TRBJ2-3; D uncertain. The CDR3 has 15 amino acids. V lost 0 bases and J lost 6, with 13 bases in between. Germline V lookup: CDR1 LNHNV, CDR2 YYDKDF (reference sequence). CDR3: CATSRESNGWDTQYF. CDR3 bases: TGTGCCACCAGCAGAGAGAGCAACGGGTGGGATACGCAGTATTTT.

The J gene is TRBJ2-7, the V gene TRBV5-1, with 7 positions matching TRBD2. The CDR3 has 15 amino acids. Unmatched junction bases numbered 6, after V lost 0 bases and J lost 3 bases. Per germline, CDR1 SGHRS and CDR2 YFSETQ. As DNA, the CDR3 is TGCGCCAGCAGCTTGGTTGCGGGGGAACTCTACGAGCAGTACTTC. Translating it yields CASSLVAGELYEQYF.

The CDR3: CASSTSTSGRGNEQFF. The CDR3 nucleotides are TGTGCCAGCAGCACTTCGACTAGCGGGAGAGGGAATGAGCAGTTCTTC. This chain joins TRBV9 and TRBJ2-1; 12 bases map to TRBD2. The CDR3 has 16 residues. Trimming at V came to 4 bases and at J to 7 bases, leaving 9 bases not matched to a gene. Germline CDR1 SGDLS, CDR2 YYNGEE.

The chain links TRBV5-1 to TRBJ1-1; possibly TRBD1 for D (6 bases). Germline V gives CDR1 SGHRS, CDR2 YFSETQ. Deletions cut 4 bases from V and 1 base from J, with 14 bases between. The CDR3 runs 15 residues. CDR3 nucleotide sequence: TGCGCCAGCAGCGCCTACAGGGTGCCGAACACTGAAGCTTTCTTT. Translated: CASSAYRVPNTEAFF. Looking up the rest from reference TRBV5-1 and TRBJ1-1 gives the full variable domain: KAGVTQTPRYLIKTRGQQVTLSCSPISGHRSVSWYQQTPGQGLQFLFEYFSETQRNKGNFPGRFSGRQFSNSRSEMNVSTLELGDSALYLCASSAYRVPNTEAFFGQGTRLTVV.

This clone was seen more than once but under ten times. The V gene is TRBV2, the J gene TRBJ1-1, with 12 nucleotides matching TRBD1. The CDR3 is 16 residues long. Trimming took 5 bases from V and 5 from J; bases not matched to a gene: 9. Germline values: CDR1 SNHLY, CDR2 FYNNEI. CDR3 loop: CASSPGTGGVKTEAFF. The CDR3 DNA reads TGTGCCAGCAGTCCCGGGACAGGGGGCGTTAAAACTGAAGCTTTCTTT. The variable domain in full, with the rest retrieved from reference TRBV2 and TRBJ1-1, is EPEVTQTPSHQVTQMGQEVILRCVPISNHLYFYWYRQILGQKVEFLVSFYNNEISEKSEIFDDQFSVERPDGSNFTLKIRSTKLEDSAMYFCASSPGTGGVKTEAFFGQGTRLTVV.

The V call is TRBV7-2, the J call TRBJ1-2, with 9 positions matching TRBD1. This CDR3 contains 16 residues. Germline V gives CDR1 SGHTA, CDR2 FQGNSA. Trimming at V came to 4 bases and at J to 5 bases, leaving 11 bases not matched to a gene. In nucleotides, the CDR3 is TGTGCCAGCAGCTCCCCGCCGGGACAGGGTTCTTATGGCTACACCTTC. Protein product: CASSSPPGQGSYGYTF.

This sequence joins TRBV6-6 and TRBJ2-7, with 9 bases aligning to TRBD1. Germline CDR1 and CDR2: MNHNY and SVGAGI (reference sequence). The CDR3 is 15 residues long. With V trimmed by 2 bases and J by 1 base, 3 bases remained unmatched. CDR3 bases: TGTGCCAGCAGTTACGCGGGACAGGGTTCCTACGAGCAGTACTTC. Translating gives CASSYAGQGSYEQYF.

This clone occurred once. The V call is TRBV6-5, the J call TRBJ2-5; D may be TRBD2 (5 bases). Germline CDR1 and CDR2: MNHEY and SVGAGI. V was shortened by 0 bases and J by 11 bases, with 7 bases between the two germline ends. This CDR3 region has 11 residues. The CDR3 DNA is TGTGCCAGCAGTTACTCGAGGGAGCAGTACTTC. This gives the protein CASSYSREQYF.

The chain joins TRBV10-2 to TRBJ1-1; TRBD1 agrees at 9 bases. The V gene's germline CDR1 is WSHSY and CDR2 SAAADI. This CDR3 is 13 amino acids long. Losses at the gene ends were 8 bases for V and 6 bases for J; bases not matched to a gene: 7. The CDR3 nucleotides are TGCGCCAGCTCGGACAGGGGTAGGGCTGAAGCTTTCTTT. Translated, it gives CASSDRGRAEAFF.